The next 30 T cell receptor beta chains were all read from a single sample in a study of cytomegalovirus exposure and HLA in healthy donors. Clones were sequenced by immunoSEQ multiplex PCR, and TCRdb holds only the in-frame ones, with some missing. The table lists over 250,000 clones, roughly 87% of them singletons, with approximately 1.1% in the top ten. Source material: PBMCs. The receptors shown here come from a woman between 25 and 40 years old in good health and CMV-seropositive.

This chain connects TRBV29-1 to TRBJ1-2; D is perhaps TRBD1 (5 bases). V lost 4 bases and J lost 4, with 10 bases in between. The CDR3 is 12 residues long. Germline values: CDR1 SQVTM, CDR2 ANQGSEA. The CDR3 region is CSVGGGIYGYTF. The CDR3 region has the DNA TGCAGCGTTGGGGGCGGAATCTATGGCTACACCTTC.

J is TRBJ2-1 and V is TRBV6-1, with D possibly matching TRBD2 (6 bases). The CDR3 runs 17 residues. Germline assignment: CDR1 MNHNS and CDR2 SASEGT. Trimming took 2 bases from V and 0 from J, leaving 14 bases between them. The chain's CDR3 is CASSELGTSSSYNEQFF. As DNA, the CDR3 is TGTGCCAGCAGTGAACTTGGGACTTCTAGCTCCTACAATGAGCAGTTCTTC.

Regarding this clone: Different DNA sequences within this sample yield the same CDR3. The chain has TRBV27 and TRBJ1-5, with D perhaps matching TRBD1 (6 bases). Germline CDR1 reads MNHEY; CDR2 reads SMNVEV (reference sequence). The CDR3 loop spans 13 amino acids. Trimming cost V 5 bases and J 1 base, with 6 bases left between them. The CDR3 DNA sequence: TGTGCCAGCAGTCAGGGGAGCAATCAGCCCCAGCATTTT. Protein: CASSQGSNQPQHF.

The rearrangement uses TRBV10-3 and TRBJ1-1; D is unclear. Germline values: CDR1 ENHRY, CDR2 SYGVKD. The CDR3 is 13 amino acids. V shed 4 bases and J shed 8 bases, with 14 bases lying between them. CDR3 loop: CAISAFTRPEAFF. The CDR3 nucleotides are TGTGCCATCAGTGCCTTTACAAGACCCGAAGCTTTCTTT.

The CDR3 here is CASRGGTALNSPLHF. The CDR3, as DNA: TGTGCCAGCAGGGGAGGGACAGCTTTAAATTCACCCCTCCACTTT. V usage is TRBV27 and J usage is TRBJ1-6; 7 bases fit TRBD1. From germline, CDR1 is MNHEY and CDR2 SMNVEV (reference sequence). V was pared by 6 bases and J by 7 bases, with 9 bases of the junction left unmatched. The CDR3 contains 15 residues.

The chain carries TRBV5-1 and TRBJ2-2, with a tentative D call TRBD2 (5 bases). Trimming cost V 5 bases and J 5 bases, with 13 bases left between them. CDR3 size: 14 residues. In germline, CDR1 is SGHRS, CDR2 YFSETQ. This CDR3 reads CASREDLATGELFF. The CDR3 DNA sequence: TGCGCCAGCAGGGAGGACCTGGCGACCGGGGAGCTGTTTTTT.

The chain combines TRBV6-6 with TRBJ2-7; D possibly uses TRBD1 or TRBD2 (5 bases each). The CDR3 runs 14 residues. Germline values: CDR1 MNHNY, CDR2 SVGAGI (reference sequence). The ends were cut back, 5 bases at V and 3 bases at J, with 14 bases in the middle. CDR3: CASSTWDGDYEQYF. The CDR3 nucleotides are TGTGCCAGCAGTACGTGGGACGGTGACTACGAGCAGTACTTC.

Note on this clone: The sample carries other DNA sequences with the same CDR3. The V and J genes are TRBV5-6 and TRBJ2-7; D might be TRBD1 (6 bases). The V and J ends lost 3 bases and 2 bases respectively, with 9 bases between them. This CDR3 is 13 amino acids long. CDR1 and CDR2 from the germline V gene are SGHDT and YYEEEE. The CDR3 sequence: CASSSGQPYEQYF. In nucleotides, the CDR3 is TGTGCCAGCAGCTCAGGACAGCCCTACGAGCAGTACTTC.

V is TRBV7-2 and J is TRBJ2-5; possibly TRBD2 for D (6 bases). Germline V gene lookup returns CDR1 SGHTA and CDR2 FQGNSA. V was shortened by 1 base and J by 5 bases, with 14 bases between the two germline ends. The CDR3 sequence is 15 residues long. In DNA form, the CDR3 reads TGTGCCAGCAGCTTAGGAGCGGCGGGGTACGAGACCCAGTACTTC. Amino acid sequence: CASSLGAAGYETQYF.

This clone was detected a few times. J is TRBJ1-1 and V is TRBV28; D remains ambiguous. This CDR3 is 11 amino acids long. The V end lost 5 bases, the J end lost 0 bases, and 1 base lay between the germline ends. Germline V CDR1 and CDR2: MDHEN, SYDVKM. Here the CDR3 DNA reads TGTGCCAGCAGTGTGAACACTGAAGCTTTCTTT. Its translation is CASSVNTEAFF.

The CDR3 bases are TGTGCCAGCAGTTACGTCGGAAACTCGGTCTATGGCTACACCTTC. Residues: CASSYVGNSVYGYTF. This chain joins TRBV6-5 and TRBJ1-2; no clear D gene. V dropped 2 bases and J dropped 4 bases, with 14 bases sitting between them. The germline V gene has CDR1 MNHEY and CDR2 SVGAGI. This CDR3 has 15 residues.

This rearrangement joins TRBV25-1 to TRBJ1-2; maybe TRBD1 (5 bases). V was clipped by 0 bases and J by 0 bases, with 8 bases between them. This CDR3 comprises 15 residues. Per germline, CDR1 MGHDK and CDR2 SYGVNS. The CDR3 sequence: CASSEYWGPNYGYTF. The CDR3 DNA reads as TGTGCCAGCAGTGAATACTGGGGACCTAACTATGGCTACACCTTC.

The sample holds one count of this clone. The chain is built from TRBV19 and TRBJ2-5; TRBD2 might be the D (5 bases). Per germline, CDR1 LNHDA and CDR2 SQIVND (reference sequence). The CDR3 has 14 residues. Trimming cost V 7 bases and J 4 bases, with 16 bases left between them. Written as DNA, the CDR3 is TGTGCCAGTAAGAAGGACCCCCGGGGAGAGACCCAGTACTTC. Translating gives CASKKDPRGETQYF.

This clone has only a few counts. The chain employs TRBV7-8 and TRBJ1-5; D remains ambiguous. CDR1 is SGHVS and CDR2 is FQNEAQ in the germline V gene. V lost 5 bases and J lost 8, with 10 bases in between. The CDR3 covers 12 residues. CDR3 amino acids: CASSKTREPQHF. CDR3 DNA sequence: TGTGCCAGCAGCAAAACAAGGGAGCCCCAGCATTTT. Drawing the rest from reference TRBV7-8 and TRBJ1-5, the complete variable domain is GAGVSQSPRYKVAKRGQDVALRCDPISGHVSLFWYQQALGQGPEFLTYFQNEAQLDKSGLPSDRFFAERPEGSVSTLKIQRTQQEDSAVYLCASSKTREPQHFGDGTRLSIL.

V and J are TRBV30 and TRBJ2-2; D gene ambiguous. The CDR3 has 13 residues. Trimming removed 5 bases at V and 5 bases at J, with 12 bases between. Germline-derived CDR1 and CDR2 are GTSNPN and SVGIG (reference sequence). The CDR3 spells CAWFLGSTGELFF. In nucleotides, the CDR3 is TGTGCCTGGTTTCTGGGCTCGACCGGGGAGCTGTTTTTT.

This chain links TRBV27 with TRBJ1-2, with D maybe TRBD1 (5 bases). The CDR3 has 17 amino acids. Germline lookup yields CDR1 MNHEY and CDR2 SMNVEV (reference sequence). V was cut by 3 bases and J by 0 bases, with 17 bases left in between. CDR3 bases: TGTGCCAGCAGTTTTCGGCGGGGGAAAGACCCTAACTATGGCTACACCTTC. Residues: CASSFRRGKDPNYGYTF.

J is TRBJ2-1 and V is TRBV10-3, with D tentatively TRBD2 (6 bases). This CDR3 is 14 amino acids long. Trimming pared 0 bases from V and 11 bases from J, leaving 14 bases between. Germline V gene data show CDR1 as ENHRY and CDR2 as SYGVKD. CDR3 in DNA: TGTGCCATCAGTGAGTCTGGGACTGGTAATAAGCAGTTCTTC. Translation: CAISESGTGNKQFF.

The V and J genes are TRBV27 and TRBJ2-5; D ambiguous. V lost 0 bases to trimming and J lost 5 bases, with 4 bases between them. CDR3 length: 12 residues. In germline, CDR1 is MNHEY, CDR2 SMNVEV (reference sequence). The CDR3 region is CASSLSGETQYF. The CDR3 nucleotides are TGTGCCAGCAGTTTATCCGGGGAGACCCAGTACTTC.

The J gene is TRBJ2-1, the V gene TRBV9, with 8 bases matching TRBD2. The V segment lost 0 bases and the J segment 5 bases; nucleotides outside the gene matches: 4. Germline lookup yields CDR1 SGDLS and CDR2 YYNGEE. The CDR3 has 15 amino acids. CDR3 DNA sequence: TGTGCCAGCAGCGTAGGGGGACTAGAGGACAATGAGCAGTTCTTC. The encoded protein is CASSVGGLEDNEQFF.

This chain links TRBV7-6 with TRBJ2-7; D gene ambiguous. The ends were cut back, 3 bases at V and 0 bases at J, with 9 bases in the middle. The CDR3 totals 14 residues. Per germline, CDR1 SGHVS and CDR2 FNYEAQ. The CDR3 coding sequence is TGTGCCAGCAGCTTGATGGACGGCTCCTACGAGCAGTACTTC. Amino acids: CASSLMDGSYEQYF.

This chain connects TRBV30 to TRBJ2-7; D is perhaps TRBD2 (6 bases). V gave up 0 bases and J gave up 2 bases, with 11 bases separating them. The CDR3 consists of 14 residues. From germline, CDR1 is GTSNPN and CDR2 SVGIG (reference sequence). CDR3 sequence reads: CAWSVISGTYEQYF. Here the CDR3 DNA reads TGTGCCTGGAGTGTAATTAGCGGCACCTACGAGCAGTACTTC. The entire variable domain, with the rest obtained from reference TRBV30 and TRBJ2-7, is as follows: SQTIHQWPATLVQPVGSPLSLECTVEGTSNPNLYWYRQAAGRGLQLLFYSVGIGQISSEVPQNLSASRPQDRQFILSSKKLLLSDSGFYLCAWSVISGTYEQYFGPGTRLTVT.

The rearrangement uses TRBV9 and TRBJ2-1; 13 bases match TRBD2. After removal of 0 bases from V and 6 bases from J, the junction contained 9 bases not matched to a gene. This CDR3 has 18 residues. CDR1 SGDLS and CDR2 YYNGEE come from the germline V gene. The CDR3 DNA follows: TGTGCCAGCAGCGTAGCCCCCTTACTAGCGGGGGGGGTCAATGAGCAGTTCTTC. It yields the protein CASSVAPLLAGGVNEQFF. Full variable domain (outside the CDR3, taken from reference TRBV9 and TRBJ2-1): DSGVTQTPKHLITATGQRVTLRCSPRSGDLSVYWYQQSLDQGLQFLIQYYNGEERAKGNILERFSAQQFPDLHSELNLSSLELGDSALYFCASSVAPLLAGGVNEQFFGPGTRLTVL.

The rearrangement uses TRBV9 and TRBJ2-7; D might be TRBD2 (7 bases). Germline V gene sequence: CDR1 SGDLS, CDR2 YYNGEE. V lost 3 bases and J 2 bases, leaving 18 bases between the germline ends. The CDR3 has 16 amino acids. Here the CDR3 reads CASSAEGEGKAYEQYF. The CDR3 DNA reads TGTGCCAGCAGCGCCGAGGGGGAGGGAAAAGCCTACGAGCAGTACTTC. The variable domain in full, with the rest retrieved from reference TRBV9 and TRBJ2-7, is DSGVTQTPKHLITATGQRVTLRCSPRSGDLSVYWYQQSLDQGLQFLIQYYNGEERAKGNILERFSAQQFPDLHSELNLSSLELGDSALYFCASSAEGEGKAYEQYFGPGTRLTVT.

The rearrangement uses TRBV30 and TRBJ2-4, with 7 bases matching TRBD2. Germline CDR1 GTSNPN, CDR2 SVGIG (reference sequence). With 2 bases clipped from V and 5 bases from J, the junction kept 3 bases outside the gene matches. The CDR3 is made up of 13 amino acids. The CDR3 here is CAWSSGIQNIQYF. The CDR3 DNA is TGTGCCTGGAGTAGCGGGATTCAAAACATTCAGTACTTC. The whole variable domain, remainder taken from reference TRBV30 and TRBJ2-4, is SQTIHQWPATLVQPVGSPLSLECTVEGTSNPNLYWYRQAAGRGLQLLFYSVGIGQISSEVPQNLSASRPQDRQFILSSKKLLLSDSGFYLCAWSSGIQNIQYFGAGTRLSVL.

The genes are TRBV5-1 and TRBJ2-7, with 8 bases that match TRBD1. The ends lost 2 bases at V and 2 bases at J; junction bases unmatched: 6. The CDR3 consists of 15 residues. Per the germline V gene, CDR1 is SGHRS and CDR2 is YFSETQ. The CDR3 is CASSLRTGSTYEQYF. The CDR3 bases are TGCGCCAGCAGCTTACGGACAGGGAGTACCTACGAGCAGTACTTC.

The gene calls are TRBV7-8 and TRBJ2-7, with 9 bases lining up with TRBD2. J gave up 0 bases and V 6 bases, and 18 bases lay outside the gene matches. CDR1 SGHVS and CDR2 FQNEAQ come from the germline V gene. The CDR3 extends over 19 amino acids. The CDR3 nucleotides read TGTGCCAGCAGTTCAAGAGGAGCTAGCGGGACGTGGCTCTCCTACGAGCAGTACTTC. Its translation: CASSSRGASGTWLSYEQYF.

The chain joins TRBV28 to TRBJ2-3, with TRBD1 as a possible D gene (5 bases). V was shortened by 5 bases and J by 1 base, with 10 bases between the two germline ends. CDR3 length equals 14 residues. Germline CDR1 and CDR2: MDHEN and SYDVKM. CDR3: CASSPLGRTDTQYF. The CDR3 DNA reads TGTGCCAGCAGTCCCCTGGGGCGCACAGATACGCAGTATTTT.

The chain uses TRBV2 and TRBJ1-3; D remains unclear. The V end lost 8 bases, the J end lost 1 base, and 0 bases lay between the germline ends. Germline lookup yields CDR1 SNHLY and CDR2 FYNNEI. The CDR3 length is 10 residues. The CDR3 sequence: CASSGNTIYF. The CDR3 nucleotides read TGTGCCAGCTCTGGAAACACCATATATTTT. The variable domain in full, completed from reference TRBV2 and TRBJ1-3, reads EPEVTQTPSHQVTQMGQEVILRCVPISNHLYFYWYRQILGQKVEFLVSFYNNEISEKSEIFDDQFSVERPDGSNFTLKIRSTKLEDSAMYFCASSGNTIYFGEGSWLTVV.

This CDR3 is CASSYSDVELFF. CDR3 bases: TGTGCCAGCAGTTACTCCGACGTGGAGCTGTTTTTT. The genes are TRBV6-6 and TRBJ2-2; no firm D call. This CDR3 contains 12 residues. The germline V gene encodes CDR1 MNHNY and CDR2 SVGAGI (reference sequence). Deletions cut 0 bases from V and 10 bases from J, with 6 bases between.

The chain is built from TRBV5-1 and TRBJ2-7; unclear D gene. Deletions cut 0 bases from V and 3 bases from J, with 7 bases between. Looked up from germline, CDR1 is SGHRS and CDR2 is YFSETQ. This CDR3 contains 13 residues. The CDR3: CASSLGRIYEQYF. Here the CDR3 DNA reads TGCGCCAGCAGCTTGGGTAGAATCTACGAGCAGTACTTC.